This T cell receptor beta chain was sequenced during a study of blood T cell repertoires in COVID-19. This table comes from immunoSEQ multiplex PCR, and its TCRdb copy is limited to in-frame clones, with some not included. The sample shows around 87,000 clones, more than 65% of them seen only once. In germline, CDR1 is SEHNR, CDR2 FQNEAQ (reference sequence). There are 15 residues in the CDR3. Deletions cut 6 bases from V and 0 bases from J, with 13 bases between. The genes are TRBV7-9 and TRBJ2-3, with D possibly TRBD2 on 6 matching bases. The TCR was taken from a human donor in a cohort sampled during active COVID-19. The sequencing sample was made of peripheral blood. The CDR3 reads CASSLSGTSTDTQYF. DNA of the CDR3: TGTGCCAGCAGTCTTAGCGGTACTAGCACAGATACGCAGTATTTT.